This is a list of T cell receptor beta chains from one sample in a study of cytomegalovirus exposure and HLA in healthy donors. TCRdb keeps only in-frame clones here, not all; method: immunoSEQ multiplex PCR. In the table there are about 200,000 clones, about 77% of which are singletons. The sequenced sample was PBMCs. The source of these receptors is a woman in her 30s in good health and CMV-seronegative. Each CDR3 is given with its conserved first and last residue. The D gene is left open where the match is weak. Size tells how often a clone was seen (once, few, many) or the class of an expanded clone, and some rows leave it out.

NA,TRBV6-5,NA,TRBJ2-3,TGTGCCAGCAGTTACGAAGGAGGAATCCCTAGGGATACGCAGTATTTT,CASSYEGGIPRDTQYF
NA,TRBV7-8,TRBD1,TRBJ1-1,TGTGCCAGCAGCCCAAACAGGGGTATGAACACTGAAGCTTTCTTT,CASSPNRGMNTEAFF
few,TRBV9,TRBD2,TRBJ2-3,TGTGCCAGCGGAAGCGGGGTGCGCACAGATACGCAGTATTTT,CASGSGVRTDTQYF
NA,TRBV7-9,NA,TRBJ1-4,TGTGCCAGCAGCTTCGACAGGTACACGGAAAAACTGTTTTTT,CASSFDRYTEKLFF
once,TRBV9,NA,TRBJ1-3,TGTGCCAGTAGCAGCCTACCCTCTGGAAACACCATATATTTT,CASSSLPSGNTIYF
few,TRBV6-1,NA,TRBJ2-5,TGTGCCAGCAGTCACGATCAGGGCCCCCAAGAGACCCAGTACTTC,CASSHDQGPQETQYF
NA,TRBV4-2,NA,TRBJ2-7,TGTGCCAGCAGCCAAGAAGGTGGTGGGGGGGGCTGGGAGCAGTACTTC,CASSQEGGGGGWEQYF
NA,TRBV28,TRBD2,TRBJ2-2,TGTGCCAGCAGTGATCAGGGACTAGCGGGAGCCGGGGAGCTGTTTTTT,CASSDQGLAGAGELFF
NA,TRBV7-9,TRBD2,TRBJ2-1,TGTTCCAGCGGGAGGTTCTACAATGAGCAGTTCTTC,CSSGRFYNEQFF
NA,TRBV2,TRBD1,TRBJ1-5,TGTGCCAGCGATGAGGGGGCGCGGAGCAATCAGCCCCAGCATTTT,CASDEGARSNQPQHF
NA,TRBV27,NA,TRBJ2-6,TGTGCCAGCAGTTTGGTCGCAGGGACTGGGGCCAACGTCCTGACTTTC,CASSLVAGTGANVLTF
once,TRBV19,TRBD2,TRBJ2-1,TGTGCCAGTAGTATTTATTTAGCGGGAGTGGGCAATGAGCAGTTCTTC,CASSIYLAGVGNEQFF